The clone carrying this T cell receptor beta chain was counted ten times or more. Antigen: not known. The sample is drawn from a study of T-cell reconstitution after alpha-beta-depleted transplantation in children. Preparation of the TCRbeta library involved a method that used unique molecular identifiers. Using its own MiXCR run on the PCR reads, TCRdb lists one record per CDR3 protein. This table has about 180,000 distinct CDR3 sequences, roughly 10% appearing once. CDR3 length: 17 amino acids. CDR1 is PRHDT and CDR2 is FYEKMQ in the germline V gene (reference sequence). The V and J ends lost 1 base and 6 bases, in that order; junction bases with no gene match: 5. Study observations and caveats: Newly produced T cells mostly accounted for T-cell counts and diversity one year post-transplant.

The clonotype was recovered from a boy younger than 10 with acute myeloid leukemia, due to receive a stem cell transplant. The chain combines TRBV13 with TRBJ2-1; TRBD2 agrees at 14 bases. The sequences come from PBMCs, collected before TCRalphabeta/CD19-depleted stem cell transplant. The CDR3 DNA is TGTGCCAGCAGCTTAGAGCCGGGACTAGCGGGGGTCAATGAGCAGTTCTTC. Its translation is CASSLEPGLAGVNEQFF.